Listed here are 32 T cell receptor beta chains from one sample, sequenced in a study of blood T cell repertoires in COVID-19. The table came from immunoSEQ multiplex PCR; TCRdb's copy has only in-frame clones and leaves some out. The table includes 150,000 to 200,000 clones, around 85% detected once. Sequenced: peripheral blood. These receptors were taken from a man in his fifties or sixties with acute or convalescent COVID-19.

This clone was seen a single time. The rearrangement uses TRBV7-3 and TRBJ2-1, with 11 bases fitting TRBD2. Germline trimming cut 5 bases from V and 4 bases from J; bases unmatched to any gene: 10. CDR1 is SGHTA and CDR2 is FQGTGA in the germline V gene. This CDR3 is 17 amino acids long. The CDR3 nucleotides read TGTGCCAGCAGCCCACCATCCGGGACTAGCGGATACAATGAGCAGTTCTTC. Translating it yields CASSPPSGTSGYNEQFF.

The CDR3 DNA follows: TGTGCCAGCAGTTATGCCGGGACTAGAAGCACAGATACGCAGTATTTT. Residues: CASSYAGTRSTDTQYF. The chain uses TRBV5-6 and TRBJ2-3, with TRBD2 identical over 8 bases. This CDR3 comprises 16 residues. J lost 0 bases, V lost 5 bases, and 8 bases had no gene match. The germline CDR1 and CDR2 sequences are SGHDT and YYEEEE.

V and J are TRBV3-1 (or the pseudogene TRBV3-2) and TRBJ2-2, with 11 bases lining up with TRBD2. This CDR3 has 15 residues. Germline V gene lookup returns CDR1 LGHDT and CDR2 YNNKEL (reference sequence). The V segment lost 6 bases and the J segment 5 bases; nucleotides outside the gene matches: 5. CDR3 DNA: TGTGCCAGCAGGCTAGCGGGAGGCGGGACCGGGGAGCTGTTTTTT. This gives the protein CASRLAGGGTGELFF.

The rearrangement uses TRBV6-2 or TRBV6-3 and TRBJ1-2, with no clear D. The CDR3 runs to 14 residues. Germline lookup yields CDR1 MNHEY and CDR2 SVGEGT. V lost 5 bases and J 2 bases, leaving 12 bases between the germline ends. CDR3 nucleotides: TGTGCCAGCAGTGAGGGAGGCAGAAACTATGGCTACACCTTC. Amino acid sequence: CASSEGGRNYGYTF.

The genes are TRBV27 and TRBJ1-2; a weak D match, TRBD1 (6 bases). Germline assignment: CDR1 MNHEY and CDR2 SMNVEV (reference sequence). The CDR3 is made up of 12 amino acids. V was cut by 8 bases and J by 6 bases, with 13 bases left in between. DNA of the CDR3: TGTGCCAGCTCCGACAGGCTTCATGGCTACACCTTC. This gives the protein CASSDRLHGYTF.

The gene calls are TRBV27 and TRBJ2-5, with 9 bases identical to TRBD2. Losses at the gene ends were 7 bases for V and 6 bases for J; bases not matched to a gene: 12. This CDR3 comprises 15 residues. Germline lookup yields CDR1 MNHEY and CDR2 SMNVEV (reference sequence). The CDR3 is CASKSGLAPSKTQYF. CDR3 DNA: TGTGCCAGCAAGTCGGGACTAGCTCCTTCGAAGACCCAGTACTTC.

This clone was counted a single time. The gene calls are TRBV6-2 or TRBV6-3 and TRBJ2-1; TRBD2 is a possible D gene (5 bases). Per the germline V gene, CDR1 is MNHEY and CDR2 is SVGEGT. Trimming pared 0 bases from V and 8 bases from J, leaving 17 bases between. The CDR3 consists of 16 residues. The CDR3 protein is CASSYSRTFVIHEQFF. The CDR3 nucleotides read TGTGCCAGCAGTTACTCGCGGACTTTCGTTATCCATGAGCAGTTCTTC.

V gene TRBV12-3 or TRBV12-4 combines with J gene TRBJ2-4, with a tentative D call TRBD2 (5 bases). Between the trimmed V and J ends, which lost 8 bases and 9 bases, there was a span of 14 bases. The CDR3 is made up of 12 amino acids. The CDR3 coding sequence is TGTGCCAGCTCTGGCCCGGGGAGCATTCAGTACTTC. It encodes CASSGPGSIQYF.

This rearrangement joins TRBV20-1 to TRBJ1-1; 9 bases are a match to TRBD1. Trimming at V came to 3 bases and at J to 5 bases, leaving 7 bases not matched to a gene. Looked up from germline, CDR1 is DFQATT and CDR2 is SNEGSKA (reference sequence). The CDR3 consists of 14 residues. The CDR3 DNA follows: TGCAGTGCTAGTCCAAACAGGGGGCGGACTGAAGCTTTCTTT. It encodes CSASPNRGRTEAFF.

The chain links TRBV19 to TRBJ2-4; TRBD1 matches at 8 bases. Germline loops: CDR1 LNHDA, CDR2 SQIVND (reference sequence). This CDR3 has 15 residues. The V segment lost 5 bases and the J segment 3 bases; nucleotides outside the gene matches: 6. Here the CDR3 reads CASSQPTGDKNIQYF. CDR3 nucleotides: TGTGCCAGTAGTCAACCGACAGGGGACAAAAACATTCAGTACTTC.

J is TRBJ2-1 and V is TRBV18; a weak D match, TRBD2 (5 bases). Germline assignment: CDR1 KGHSH and CDR2 LQKENI. CDR3 length equals 14 residues. V was cut by 2 bases and J by 5 bases, with 10 bases left in between. CDR3 DNA sequence: TGTGCCAGCTCACCAGTAGACTACCACAATGAGCAGTTCTTC. Translation: CASSPVDYHNEQFF.

V is TRBV9 and J is TRBJ2-1; 12 bases are a match to TRBD2. J gave up 9 bases and V 3 bases, and 13 bases lay outside the gene matches. This CDR3 region has 17 residues. From germline, CDR1 is SGDLS and CDR2 YYNGEE. CDR3 sequence (DNA): TGTGCCAGCAGCGCTAGCGGGAGGGCCGATCGAGGAGCTGAGCAGTTCTTC. The encoded protein is CASSASGRADRGAEQFF.

The chain links TRBV15 to TRBJ1-6, with D hard to call. Trimming removed 5 bases from V and 9 bases from J, with 14 bases in between. Germline CDR1 is LNHNV and CDR2 is YYDKDF (reference sequence). The length of the CDR3 is 14 residues. As DNA, the CDR3 is TGTGCCACCAGCCCTCGGGAATCGACTTCACCCCTCCACTTT. Protein product: CATSPRESTSPLHF. Together with reference TRBV15 and TRBJ1-6, the CDR3 gives the full variable domain: DAMVIQNPRYQVTQFGKPVTLSCSQTLNHNVMYWYQQKSSQAPKLLFHYYDKDFNNEADTPDNFQSRRPNTSFCFLDIRSPGLGDTAMYLCATSPRESTSPLHFGNGTRLTVT.

The gene calls are TRBV21-1 and TRBJ2-1; the tabulated D call, TRBD2, remains unverified against the DNA. TRBV21-1 is a pseudogene locus. The length of the CDR3 is 17 residues. The CDR3 bases are TGTGCCAGCAGCAAAGCCCCAGCGGGGGCTCAGGACAATGAGCAGTTCTTC. Translation: CASSKAPAGAQDNEQFF.

This rearrangement joins TRBV7-3 to TRBJ2-3; 8 bases are shared with TRBD2. With 7 bases clipped from V and 6 bases from J, the junction kept 6 bases outside the gene matches. This CDR3 region has 13 residues. Germline assignment: CDR1 SGHTA and CDR2 FQGTGA. The CDR3, as DNA: TGTGCCAGCACCCGCGGGGGGTCGGATACGCAGTATTTT. Protein sequence: CASTRGGSDTQYF. Based on the CDR3 plus reference TRBV7-3 and TRBJ2-3, the full variable domain is GAGVSQTPSNKVTEKGKYVELRCDPISGHTALYWYRQSLGQGPEFLIYFQGTGAADDSGLPNDRFFAVRPEGSVSTLKIQRTERGDSAVYLCASTRGGSDTQYFGPGTRLTVL.

The chain joins TRBV27 to TRBJ1-2; D possibly corresponds to TRBD1 (6 bases). V lost 5 bases, J lost 5 bases, and 12 bases lay in between. Germline V CDR1 and CDR2: MNHEY, SMNVEV (reference sequence). The CDR3 length is 13 residues. The CDR3 sequence: CASSAKGGYGYTF. In nucleotides, the CDR3 is TGTGCCAGCAGTGCAAAGGGGGGGTATGGCTACACCTTC.

This chain joins TRBV24-1 and TRBJ2-2; TRBD2 aligns across 7 bases. The length of the CDR3 is 17 residues. The V gene's germline CDR1 is KGHDR and CDR2 SFDVKD. V gave up 0 bases and J gave up 1 base; unmatched junction bases: 4. CDR3 in amino acids: CATSDLRAGENTGELFF. CDR3 bases: TGTGCCACCAGTGATTTGCGCGCGGGAGAGAACACCGGGGAGCTGTTTTTT.

The chain carries TRBV6-2 or TRBV6-3 and TRBJ2-3; D is possibly TRBD2 (6 bases). The ends were cut back, 1 base at V and 1 base at J, with 9 bases in the middle. The CDR3 runs to 15 residues. Per germline, CDR1 MNHEY and CDR2 SVGEGT. The DNA for the CDR3 is TGTGCCAGCAGTTACTTGGGACTGCGCACAGATACGCAGTATTTT. The encoded protein is CASSYLGLRTDTQYF.

V and J are TRBV10-3 and TRBJ1-1; a possible D gene is TRBD1 (6 bases). The CDR3 is made up of 13 amino acids. Looked up from germline, CDR1 is ENHRY and CDR2 is SYGVKD. Trimming stripped 6 bases from V and 7 bases from J, with 15 bases between. The CDR3 sequence is CAIRGPTGLEAFF. The DNA for the CDR3 is TGTGCCATCAGGGGACCCACAGGGCTTGAAGCTTTCTTT.

The rearrangement links TRBV27 to TRBJ2-1; D might be TRBD2 (7 bases). Germline-derived CDR1 and CDR2 are MNHEY and SMNVEV (reference sequence). CDR3 length: 19 amino acids. Trimming pared 5 bases from V and 7 bases from J, leaving 30 bases between. The CDR3 sequence is CASSRYSIGGGGARNEQFF. The CDR3 DNA is TGTGCCAGCAGTCGCTACTCGATCGGGGGAGGGGGAGCGCGAAATGAGCAGTTCTTC.

The chain combines TRBV27 with TRBJ1-4, with unresolved D. V gave up 7 bases and J gave up 2 bases, with 20 bases separating them. Germline V lookup: CDR1 MNHEY, CDR2 SMNVEV (reference sequence). CDR3 length equals 17 residues. The CDR3 DNA is TGTGCCAGCATACACCCTCAAAGAGTGAGGACTAATGAAAAACTGTTTTTT. It yields the protein CASIHPQRVRTNEKLFF.

The V gene is TRBV19, the J gene TRBJ2-2; 10 bases are a match to TRBD1. The V gene end was trimmed by 6 bases and the J gene end by 5 bases; junction bases not matched to a gene: 6. The CDR3 totals 15 residues. Germline V gene lookup returns CDR1 LNHDA and CDR2 SQIVND (reference sequence). DNA of the CDR3: TGTGCCAGTAGCTGGACAGGGGGAGGGACCGGGGAGCTGTTTTTT. This sequence encodes CASSWTGGGTGELFF.

This chain connects TRBV7-8 to TRBJ1-6, with D perhaps TRBD1 (6 bases). Germline V gene lookup returns CDR1 SGHVS and CDR2 FQNEAQ. Trimming took 5 bases from V and 7 from J, leaving 12 bases between them. This CDR3 has 14 amino acids. The CDR3 DNA is TGTGCCAGCAGCCGGGACACTGAGAATTCACCCCTCCACTTT. Its translation: CASSRDTENSPLHF.

The chain recombines TRBV4-1 with TRBJ2-3; 7 bases match TRBD2. V was pared by 3 bases and J by 3 bases, with 21 bases of the junction left unmatched. This CDR3 is built from 20 residues. The germline CDR1 and CDR2 sequences are MGHRA and YSYEKL. CDR3 loop: CASSHSPRERYRRLTDTQYF. Here the CDR3 DNA reads TGCGCCAGCAGCCACAGTCCGCGGGAGCGGTATCGTCGTTTGACAGATACGCAGTATTTT.

The chain couples TRBV5-1 to TRBJ2-2; 10 positions agree with TRBD1. Germline assignment: CDR1 SGHRS and CDR2 YFSETQ. This CDR3 is built from 15 residues. V lost 7 bases, J lost 3 bases, and 6 bases stayed unmatched. CDR3 residues: CASHKTGGDTGELFF. The DNA of the CDR3 is TGCGCCAGCCACAAGACAGGGGGCGACACCGGGGAGCTGTTTTTT.

The chain uses TRBV6-1 and TRBJ1-5; 7 bases agree with TRBD1. Germline CDR1 is MNHNS and CDR2 is SASEGT. The V and J ends lost 1 base and 7 bases, in that order; junction bases with no gene match: 10. The CDR3 extends over 16 amino acids. The CDR3 loop reads CASSEVPQGKRQPQHF. Written as DNA, the CDR3 is TGTGCCAGCAGTGAAGTCCCACAGGGGAAGAGACAGCCCCAGCATTTT.

The chain uses TRBV5-8 and TRBJ1-2; tentative D call: TRBD1 (6 bases). Between the trimmed V and J ends, which lost 0 bases and 7 bases, there was a span of 13 bases. CDR3 length equals 14 residues. Germline CDR1 SGHTS, CDR2 YDEGEE. The CDR3 DNA follows: TGTGCCAGCAGCTTGGCCAACAGGGCCAGTGGCTACACCTTC. Amino acid sequence: CASSLANRASGYTF.

This chain links TRBV27 with TRBJ1-2; 8 nucleotides align to TRBD1. V dropped 4 bases and J dropped 8; count of bases not matched to a gene: 6. Germline lookup yields CDR1 MNHEY and CDR2 SMNVEV (reference sequence). The CDR3 runs 13 residues. The DNA for the CDR3 is TGTGCCAGCAGTTCGCAGGGGGCTAGAGGCTACACCTTC. This codes for CASSSQGARGYTF.

The DNA of the CDR3 is TGTGCCAGCAGCCCCACGGGTACCGGGGAGCTGTTTTTT. Its protein is CASSPTGTGELFF. The rearrangement uses TRBV7-3 and TRBJ2-2; no clear D. Germline CDR1 SGHTA, CDR2 FQGTGA. V gave up 5 bases and J gave up 5 bases, with 9 bases separating them. The CDR3 is made up of 13 amino acids.

J is TRBJ2-7 and V is TRBV6-4; 7 nucleotides agree with TRBD2. The CDR3 extends over 16 amino acids. The germline CDR1 and CDR2 sequences are MRHNA and SNTAGT. V dropped 2 bases and J dropped 4; count of bases not matched to a gene: 11. Here the CDR3 reads CASSDPVLAEPYEQYF. The CDR3 DNA reads TGTGCCAGCAGTGACCCCGTTCTAGCGGAGCCATACGAGCAGTACTTC.

This clone was detected only once. CDR3 residues: CASSDPGNVVTDEQYF. Written as DNA, the CDR3 is TGTGCCAGCAGTGACCCAGGGAACGTGGTAACAGACGAGCAGTACTTC. The chain links TRBV6-4 to TRBJ2-7, with D perhaps TRBD1 (5 bases). With 2 bases removed from V and 5 bases from J, the gap between germline ends came to 19 bases. The germline gives CDR1 MRHNA, CDR2 SNTAGT. The CDR3 length is 16 residues.

In this sample, this clone turned up a few times. The chain links TRBV27 to TRBJ2-5, with D perhaps matching TRBD1 (6 bases). Germline V gives CDR1 MNHEY, CDR2 SMNVEV (reference sequence). The CDR3 length is 14 residues. The V gene lost 5 bases and the J gene lost 7 bases, with 17 bases spanning the gap. CDR3 protein: CASSPTRTVGTQYF. DNA for the CDR3: TGTGCCAGCAGTCCGACCCGGACAGTCGGGACCCAGTACTTC.